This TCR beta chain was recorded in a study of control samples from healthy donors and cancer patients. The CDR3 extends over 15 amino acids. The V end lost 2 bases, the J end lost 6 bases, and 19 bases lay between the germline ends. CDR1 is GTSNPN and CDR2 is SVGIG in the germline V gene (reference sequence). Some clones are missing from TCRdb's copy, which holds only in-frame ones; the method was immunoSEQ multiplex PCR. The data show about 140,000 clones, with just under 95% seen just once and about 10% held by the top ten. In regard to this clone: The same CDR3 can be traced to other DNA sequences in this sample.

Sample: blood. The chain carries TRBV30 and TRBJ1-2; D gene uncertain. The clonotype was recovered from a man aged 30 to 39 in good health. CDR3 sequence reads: CAWSSPVRDSDGYTF. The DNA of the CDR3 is TGTGCCTGGAGTAGCCCGGTGAGAGATTCAGATGGCTACACCTTC.